These 32 T cell receptor beta chains were all obtained from the same sample, sequenced in a study of breast tumors, draining lymph nodes, adjacent tissues. The lymph nodes were axillary draining lymph nodes from breast cancer patients. TCRdb redid the calling of the multiplex PCR reads with MiXCR, one entry per CDR3 protein. The sample gives 200,000 to 300,000 distinct CDR3 sequences, around 31% of which show up once; roughly 1.1% is in the top ten. Material: axillary lymph node tissue. These receptors were obtained from a female donor with breast cancer. Some clones in this sample may be carry-over from other donors' samples.

This clonotype has a handful of counts. The rearrangement joins TRBV7-3 to TRBJ1-1; TRBD1 aligns across 7 bases. Germline CDR1 and CDR2: SGHTA and FQGTGA. J lost 4 bases, V lost 4 bases, and 3 bases had no gene match. CDR3 length equals 13 residues. This CDR3 is CASSSNRGTEAFF. The CDR3 DNA is TGTGCCAGCAGCTCGAACAGGGGCACTGAAGCTTTCTTT.

The J gene is TRBJ1-2, the V gene TRBV6-2 or TRBV6-3, with a possible D match to TRBD1 (5 bases). Trimming left V 9 bases short and J 4 bases short, with 12 bases between. In germline, CDR1 is MNHEY, CDR2 SVGEGT. The CDR3 has 12 residues. The CDR3 nucleotides are TGTGCCAGGGGGGTACTAGGCTATGGCTACACCTTC. The encoded protein is CARGVLGYGYTF.

The sample holds a few counts of this clonotype. This sequence joins TRBV20-1 and TRBJ2-1; the match to TRBD2 covers 10 bases. Germline V gene data show CDR1 as DFQATT and CDR2 as SNEGSKA (reference sequence). The CDR3 consists of 14 residues. The V segment lost 6 bases and the J segment 12 bases; nucleotides outside the gene matches: 14. CDR3 residues: CSARSPGTSATQFF. CDR3 nucleotide sequence: TGCAGTGCGAGGAGTCCCGGGACTAGCGCGACGCAGTTCTTC.

The chain employs TRBV20-1 and TRBJ1-6; 8 bases line up with TRBD1. Looked up from germline, CDR1 is DFQATT and CDR2 is SNEGSKA (reference sequence). Unmatched junction bases numbered 16, after V lost 5 bases and J lost 1 base. The CDR3 runs 19 residues. CDR3: CSAWPTGESAGSYNSPLHF. DNA for the CDR3: TGCAGTGCTTGGCCGACAGGGGAATCGGCCGGTTCCTATAATTCACCCCTCCACTTT.

A remark on this clonotype: This clone may be a read error of a much larger clone one base away. V usage is TRBV7-9 and J usage is TRBJ2-7, with D hard to call. Germline CDR1 SEHNR, CDR2 FQNEAQ (reference sequence). CDR3 length: 12 residues. Trimming took 6 bases from V and 2 from J, leaving 8 bases between them. In nucleotides, the CDR3 is TGTGCCAGCAGTTTCAGCCCCTACGAGCAGTACTTC. Encoded protein: CASSFSPYEQYF.

Notes on this clonotype: A much larger clonotype is one base distant, so this may be a read error. The chain recombines TRBV6-2 or TRBV6-3 with TRBJ1-2, with D perhaps matching TRBD1 (5 bases). This CDR3 is built from 14 residues. Per the germline V gene, CDR1 is MNHEY and CDR2 is SVGEGT. The CDR3 DNA sequence: TGTGCCAGCAGGCAATTAGGGACCGTAGATGGCTACGCCTTC. It yields the protein CASRQLGTVDGYAF.

The table lists this clonotype with many counts. V and J are TRBV5-1 and TRBJ2-3; no clear D gene. CDR1 and CDR2 (germline): SGHRS, YFSETQ. Trimming left V 4 bases short and J 0 bases short, with 9 bases between. The CDR3 has 14 residues. This chain's CDR3 is CASSNSASTDTQYF. The CDR3 DNA reads as TGCGCCAGCAGCAACAGTGCTAGCACAGATACGCAGTATTTT.

This clonotype was detected ten times or more. V gene TRBV10-3 combines with J gene TRBJ2-3; possibly TRBD2 for D (6 bases). Germline CDR1 is ENHRY and CDR2 is SYGVKD. The CDR3 has 14 amino acids. V was shortened by 8 bases and J by 1 base, with 13 bases between the two germline ends. The CDR3 spells CAIRSTGGTDTQYF. The CDR3 DNA is TGTGCCATCCGTAGCACGGGAGGCACAGATACGCAGTATTTT.

This clonotype occurred many times. The gene calls are TRBV25-1 and TRBJ2-1, with D possibly being TRBD2 (5 bases). CDR3 length: 15 residues. Trimming cost V 2 bases and J 3 bases, with 11 bases left between them. The germline gives CDR1 MGHDK, CDR2 SYGVNS. Here the CDR3 DNA reads TGTGCCAGCAGTGAAGATCTAGCAGACTACAATGAGCAGTTCTTC. As protein: CASSEDLADYNEQFF.

The CDR3 reads CASSLSLAGVETQYF. The CDR3 DNA follows: TGTGCCAGCAGCTTGAGCCTAGCGGGAGTGGAGACCCAGTACTTC. This rearrangement joins TRBV5-4 to TRBJ2-5; the match to TRBD2 covers 10 bases. Looked up from germline, CDR1 is SGHNT and CDR2 is YYREEE (reference sequence). This CDR3 has 15 amino acids. The V gene end was trimmed by 1 base and the J gene end by 5 bases; junction bases not matched to a gene: 5.

This clonotype has a count of ten or more. The V and J genes are TRBV9 and TRBJ2-3; 12 nucleotides line up with TRBD2. The germline gives CDR1 SGDLS, CDR2 YYNGEE. The CDR3 loop spans 15 amino acids. The trim removed 4 bases at V and 4 bases at J, leaving 4 bases unmatched. The CDR3 region is CASSPSGRAADTQYF. The CDR3 nucleotides are TGTGCCAGCAGCCCTAGCGGGAGGGCCGCAGATACGCAGTATTTT. The whole variable domain, filled in from reference TRBV9 and TRBJ2-3, reads DSGVTQTPKHLITATGQRVTLRCSPRSGDLSVYWYQQSLDQGLQFLIQYYNGEERAKGNILERFSAQQFPDLHSELNLSSLELGDSALYFCASSPSGRAADTQYFGPGTRLTVL.

This clonotype was seen ten or more times. The rearrangement links TRBV7-9 to TRBJ1-4, with D hard to call. This CDR3 has 12 amino acids. Trimming pared 5 bases from V and 5 bases from J, leaving 6 bases between. The germline CDR1 and CDR2 sequences are SEHNR and FQNEAQ (reference sequence). The CDR3 DNA sequence: TGTGCCAGCAGCCACCAGAATGAAAAACTGTTTTTT. Translated, it gives CASSHQNEKLFF.

This clonotype was observed at least ten times. The CDR3 nucleotides read TGCAGTGCTAGAGAAGGACAGAACTATGGCTACACCTTC. It yields the protein CSAREGQNYGYTF. The rearrangement joins TRBV20-1 to TRBJ1-2, with D possibly being TRBD1 (6 bases). V was shortened by 0 bases and J by 2 bases, with 7 bases between the two germline ends. Germline V gene data show CDR1 as DFQATT and CDR2 as SNEGSKA (reference sequence). This CDR3 has 13 amino acids.

This chain uses TRBV29-1 with TRBJ1-2, with 8 bases identical to TRBD1. The CDR3 covers 14 residues. The trim removed 0 bases at V and 7 bases at J, leaving 7 bases unmatched. Germline lookup yields CDR1 SQVTM and CDR2 ANQGSEA. Here the CDR3 reads CSVEDLQTGAGYTF. The CDR3 bases are TGCAGCGTTGAAGACCTCCAGACAGGGGCTGGCTACACCTTC.

This clonotype was seen repeatedly, ten times or more. The genes are TRBV19 and TRBJ1-3; D gene uncertain. The CDR3 has 13 amino acids. Germline lookup yields CDR1 LNHDA and CDR2 SQIVND (reference sequence). V lost 6 bases and J lost 0, with 6 bases in between. The CDR3 spells CASRPASGNTIYF. CDR3 bases: TGTGCCAGTAGGCCAGCCTCTGGAAACACCATATATTTT.

This clonotype was seen a few times. The germline gene is not matched at one end of the junction; a read error may be the cause. This chain links TRBV19 with TRBJ2-1; 11 bases are shared with TRBD1. Germline CDR1 and CDR2: LNHDA and SQIVND (reference sequence). The CDR3 spans 18 residues. The DNA for the CDR3 is TGTGCCAGTAGCCACCAGGGGACAGGGGGGTCCAGAAACAATGAGCCGTTCTTC. Amino acids: CASSHQGTGGSRNNEPFF.

About this clonotype itself: A much larger clone lies one base from this, so it may be a read error. The CDR3 coding sequence is TGCAGTGCTAGAGATCAGCGGTCCTACACTGAGCAGTTCTTC. Translating gives CSARDQRSYTEQFF. This chain connects TRBV20-1 to TRBJ2-1, with TRBD2 as a possible D gene (5 bases). The CDR3 covers 14 residues. Germline-derived CDR1 and CDR2 are DFQATT and SNEGSKA (reference sequence).

This clonotype was seen repeatedly, ten times or more. The chain carries TRBV20-1 and TRBJ1-4; D is perhaps TRBD1 (5 bases). Germline-derived CDR1 and CDR2 are DFQATT and SNEGSKA (reference sequence). V lost 0 bases, J lost 7 bases, and 15 bases lay in between. This CDR3 region has 15 residues. The CDR3 spells CSARDLTGEGEKLFF. CDR3 DNA: TGCAGTGCTAGAGATCTAACGGGGGAGGGTGAAAAACTGTTTTTT.

There are a few counts of this clonotype. This CDR3 is CASSLVESITEAFF. CDR3 bases: TGTGCCAGCAGCTTAGTGGAGAGCATCACTGAAGCTTTCTTT. V usage is TRBV7-2 and J usage is TRBJ1-1; no clear D. The germline CDR1 and CDR2 sequences are SGHTA and FQGNSA. V was cut by 1 base and J by 4 bases, with 10 bases left in between. The CDR3 length is 14 residues. The variable domain in full, completed from reference TRBV7-2 and TRBJ1-1, reads GAGVSQSPSNKVTEKGKDVELRCDPISGHTALYWYRQSLGQGLEFLIYFQGNSAPDKSGLPSDRFSAERTGGSVSTLTIQRTQQEDSAVYLCASSLVESITEAFFGQGTRLTVV.

This clonotype was seen ten or more times. The chain recombines TRBV10-2 with TRBJ2-7; 10 nucleotides match TRBD2. CDR1 and CDR2 from the germline V gene are WSHSY and SAAADI. V lost 1 base to trimming and J lost 4 bases; unmatched junction nucleotides: 4. The CDR3 is 15 amino acids. In nucleotides, the CDR3 is TGCGCCAGCAGTGAGTTGTCTAGCGGGAGATACGAGCAGTACTTC. Its translation: CASSELSSGRYEQYF.

This clonotype appeared many times. V usage is TRBV19 and J usage is TRBJ1-6, with D hard to call. Looked up from germline, CDR1 is LNHDA and CDR2 is SQIVND (reference sequence). V was cut by 9 bases and J by 6 bases, with 12 bases left in between. This CDR3 comprises 13 residues. CDR3 nucleotides: TGTGCCAGCCAAACAGACCCTAATTCACCCCTCCACTTT. Encoded protein: CASQTDPNSPLHF.

A word on this clonotype: A much larger clonotype is one base distant, so this may be a read error. This rearrangement joins TRBV11-2 to TRBJ2-7, with 8 bases identical to TRBD1. This CDR3 comprises 15 residues. Germline V lookup: CDR1 SGHAT, CDR2 FQNNGV. The trim removed 5 bases at V and 6 bases at J, leaving 12 bases unmatched. CDR3 coding DNA: TGTGCCAGCAGCCCTCTGGGACAGGCTCCGTCCGAGCAGTACTTC. Residues: CASSPLGQAPSEQYF.

This clonotype was counted at least ten times. The chain recombines TRBV9 with TRBJ2-7; TRBD1 matches at 9 bases. The germline V gene has CDR1 SGDLS and CDR2 YYNGEE. Trimming took 4 bases from V and 7 from J; bases not matched to a gene: 9. This CDR3 is built from 14 residues. The CDR3 loop is CASSPRDRAREQYF. DNA for the CDR3: TGTGCCAGCAGCCCCCGGGACAGGGCACGGGAGCAGTACTTC.

This clonotype has only a few counts. The V gene is TRBV12-5, the J gene TRBJ2-1, with 11 bases lining up with TRBD2. From germline, CDR1 is LGHNT and CDR2 FRNRAP. Losses at the gene ends were 1 base for V and 8 bases for J; bases not matched to a gene: 7. The CDR3 loop spans 16 amino acids. In DNA form, the CDR3 reads TGTGCTAGTGGTTTGGGGGTAGCGGGAGGGTGGGATGAGCAGTTCTTC. It specifies CASGLGVAGGWDEQFF.

This clonotype was picked up many times. CDR3 region: CASSVGTQSYNEQFF. CDR3 nucleotide sequence: TGTGCCAGCAGTGTGGGGACTCAATCCTACAATGAGCAGTTCTTC. This chain joins TRBV6-1 and TRBJ2-1, with D perhaps matching TRBD2 (6 bases). The V end lost 4 bases, the J end lost 1 base, and 11 bases lay between the germline ends. The CDR3 loop spans 15 amino acids. Germline values: CDR1 MNHNS, CDR2 SASEGT.

This clonotype appeared many times. This sequence joins TRBV11-3 and TRBJ2-5; 10 positions agree with TRBD2. Per the germline V gene, CDR1 is SGHNT and CDR2 is YENEEA. V gave up 5 bases and J gave up 2 bases; unmatched junction bases: 5. This CDR3 is 15 amino acids long. The CDR3: CASSTRLAGQETQYF. The DNA for the CDR3 is TGTGCCAGCAGCACACGACTAGCGGGTCAAGAGACCCAGTACTTC.

Ten or more counts support this clonotype. The chain is built from TRBV2 and TRBJ2-5; no reliable D call. This CDR3 comprises 14 residues. The V end lost 5 bases, the J end lost 2 bases, and 12 bases lay between the germline ends. Germline V CDR1 and CDR2: SNHLY, FYNNEI. The DNA for the CDR3 is TGTGCCAGCAGTTTCGTGTGGCGTCAAGAGACCCAGTACTTC. This encodes CASSFVWRQETQYF.

This clonotype was observed a single time. Given a much more abundant clone one base away, this may be a read error. Since the CDR3 does not end with the conserved phenylalanine or tryptophan, this likely comes from a read error. CDR3: CASTRRGSFSDTQYL. The CDR3 nucleotides read TGTGCCAGTACTAGAAGGGGCTCTTTCTCCGATACGCAGTATCTT. The chain joins TRBV19 to TRBJ2-3; D is possibly TRBD1 (5 bases). The CDR3 sequence is 15 residues long. The V gene lost 7 bases and the J gene lost 6 bases, with 20 bases spanning the gap. The V gene's germline CDR1 is LNHDA and CDR2 SQIVND (reference sequence).

In its sample, this clonotype was seen many times. The rearrangement links TRBV13 to TRBJ2-1; tentatively, D is TRBD2 (6 bases). The V gene lost 6 bases and the J gene lost 2 bases, with 14 bases spanning the gap. Per the germline V gene, CDR1 is PRHDT and CDR2 is FYEKMQ (reference sequence). The CDR3 sequence is 15 residues long. CDR3 amino acids: CASRIRDLTYNEQFF. CDR3 nucleotide sequence: TGTGCCAGCAGGATAAGGGACTTAACCTACAATGAGCAGTTCTTC.

This clonotype appeared a few times. The chain couples TRBV3-1 to TRBJ2-3; 8 bases are shared with TRBD2. This CDR3 region has 14 residues. CDR1 is LGHDT, CDR2 YNNKEL, per germline (reference sequence). Trimming removed 4 bases from V and 3 bases from J; junction bases left unmatched: 3. CDR3 DNA: TGTGCCAGCAGCCGAGCGGGAGCAACAGATACGCAGTATTTT. This translates into CASSRAGATDTQYF.

This clonotype was observed at least ten times. The chain uses TRBV20-1 and TRBJ2-5, with D maybe TRBD2 (6 bases). CDR3 length: 16 amino acids. CDR1 DFQATT and CDR2 SNEGSKA come from the germline V gene (reference sequence). The ends were cut back, 3 bases at V and 3 bases at J, with 20 bases in the middle. The CDR3: CSASGGISWEKETQYF. The CDR3 nucleotides are TGCAGTGCTAGTGGCGGGATTAGCTGGGAGAAAGAGACCCAGTACTTC.

On this clonotype itself: A clone one base away is much larger, so this may be a read error. V and J are TRBV7-9 and TRBJ2-3; D perhaps matches TRBD1 (5 bases). The J call may be wrong; the DNA end is better matched by TRBJ1-5. CDR1 is SEHNR and CDR2 is FQNEAQ in the germline V gene (reference sequence). The CDR3 runs 15 residues. CDR3 DNA sequence: TGTGCCGCCCGGGACCCCCCGAACGGGTTAGATACGCAGCATTTT. It encodes CAARDPPNGLDTQHF.